The next 9 T cell receptor beta chains were all read from a single sample in a study of T cells in Graves' hyperthyroidism and ophthalmopathy. There were TCR beta CDR3 regions amplified from RNA transcripts. Using the HTBI primer set, a first-round RT-PCR was run on the TCR CDR3. TCRdb processed the multiplex PCR reads anew with MiXCR; each CDR3 protein has one entry. The sample carries 250,000 to 300,000 distinct CDR3 sequences, about 14% recorded once. The sample taken for sequencing was blood. These TCRs come from a woman in her thirties with Graves' hyperthyroidism that later progressed to Graves' ophthalmopathy.

In DNA form, the CDR3 reads TGCAGTGCTAGAGTAGCTTACGACGAGCAGTACTTC. Translating it yields CSARVAYDEQYF. The rearrangement uses TRBV20-1 and TRBJ2-7, with D uncertain. Trimming removed 1 base at V and 5 bases at J, with 9 bases between. The V gene's germline CDR1 is DFQATT and CDR2 SNEGSKA (reference sequence). CDR3 length equals 12 residues.

This clonotype has ten or more counts. The chain recombines TRBV7-9 with TRBJ2-5; TRBD2 agrees at 9 bases. The CDR3 is 15 amino acids. Germline trimming cut 6 bases from V and 5 bases from J; bases unmatched to any gene: 10. CDR1 is SEHNR and CDR2 is FQNEAQ in the germline V gene (reference sequence). CDR3: CASRPSSGAGETQYF. The CDR3 bases are TGTGCCAGCAGGCCTTCTAGCGGGGCGGGGGAGACCCAGTACTTC.

This clonotype was seen many times. This chain connects TRBV5-4 to TRBJ1-2; tentative D call: TRBD1 (5 bases). The CDR3 loop spans 14 amino acids. Germline values: CDR1 SGHNT, CDR2 YYREEE (reference sequence). V was shortened by 4 bases and J by 5 bases, with 15 bases between the two germline ends. The CDR3 loop is CASSRAGTLYGYTF. CDR3 DNA: TGTGCCAGCAGCCGGGCAGGGACCCTATATGGCTACACCTTC.

This clonotype was picked up many times. The V and J genes are TRBV6-1 and TRBJ2-7, with D possibly called TRBD1 or TRBD2 (5 bases each). There are 16 residues in the CDR3. The ends were cut back, 5 bases at V and 1 base at J, with 18 bases in the middle. Germline lookup yields CDR1 MNHNS and CDR2 SASEGT. This chain's CDR3 is CASSQPGRDGSYEQYF. In nucleotides, the CDR3 is TGTGCCAGCAGTCAACCTGGCCGGGACGGATCCTACGAGCAGTACTTC.

This clonotype showed up just a few times. This sequence joins TRBV4-3 and TRBJ2-7; unclear D gene. Germline V gene sequence: CDR1 LGHNA, CDR2 YSLEER. V lost 0 bases to trimming and J lost 0 bases, with 15 bases between them. This CDR3 comprises 17 residues. The CDR3 bases are TGCGCCAGCAGCCAAGATTGGGCCCAGCCGACCTCCTACGAGCAGTACTTC. Protein product: CASSQDWAQPTSYEQYF.

This clonotype was counted ten times or more. The CDR3 loop is CASTTGTGNRHGYTF. The CDR3 DNA is TGTGCCAGCACCACCGGGACAGGGAACCGACATGGCTACACCTTC. The rearrangement joins TRBV5-6 to TRBJ1-2, with 9 positions matching TRBD1. J was trimmed by 6 bases and V by 6 bases; bases with no gene match: 12. Looked up from germline, CDR1 is SGHDT and CDR2 is YYEEEE. This CDR3 comprises 15 residues. Together with reference TRBV5-6 and TRBJ1-2, the CDR3 gives the full variable domain: DAGVTQSPTHLIKTRGQQVTLRCSPKSGHDTVSWYQQALGQGPQFIFQYYEEEERQRGNFPDRFSGHQFPNYSSELNVNALLLGDSALYLCASTTGTGNRHGYTFGSGTRLTVV.

The genes are TRBV19 and TRBJ2-3, with TRBD1 as a possible D gene (7 bases). Per germline, CDR1 LNHDA and CDR2 SQIVND (reference sequence). The CDR3 length is 16 residues. V shed 6 bases and J shed 6 bases, with 22 bases lying between them. The CDR3 DNA sequence: TGTGCCAGTAGAAGATGGCGGGATGCACAGGGGGATACGCAGTATTTT. The encoded protein is CASRRWRDAQGDTQYF. The full variable domain, with the rest looked up from reference TRBV19 and TRBJ2-3, is DGGITQSPKYLFRKEGQNVTLSCEQNLNHDAMYWYRQDPGQGLRLIYYSQIVNDFQKGDIAEGYSVSREKKESFPLTVTSAQKNPTAFYLCASRRWRDAQGDTQYFGPGTRLTVL.

This clonotype was detected ten times or more. This chain joins TRBV28 and TRBJ2-1, with a weak D call TRBD2 (5 bases). Germline V lookup: CDR1 MDHEN, CDR2 SYDVKM. This CDR3 comprises 14 residues. Trimming shortened V by 4 bases and J by 6 bases, and 13 bases separated the two germline ends. For the CDR3, the DNA is TGTGCCAGCAGTTCTCCGGGAACGGTCAATGAGCAGTTCTTC. This gives the protein CASSSPGTVNEQFF.

This clonotype showed up many times. The gene calls are TRBV7-9 and TRBJ1-5, with D possibly matching TRBD1 (5 bases). Germline CDR1 is SEHNR and CDR2 is FQNEAQ (reference sequence). The CDR3 runs to 16 residues. Trimming removed 0 bases from V and 5 bases from J, with 14 bases in between. The CDR3 is CASSLAPGGGDQPQHF. CDR3 nucleotide sequence: TGTGCCAGCAGCTTAGCGCCAGGAGGAGGGGATCAGCCCCAGCATTTT.